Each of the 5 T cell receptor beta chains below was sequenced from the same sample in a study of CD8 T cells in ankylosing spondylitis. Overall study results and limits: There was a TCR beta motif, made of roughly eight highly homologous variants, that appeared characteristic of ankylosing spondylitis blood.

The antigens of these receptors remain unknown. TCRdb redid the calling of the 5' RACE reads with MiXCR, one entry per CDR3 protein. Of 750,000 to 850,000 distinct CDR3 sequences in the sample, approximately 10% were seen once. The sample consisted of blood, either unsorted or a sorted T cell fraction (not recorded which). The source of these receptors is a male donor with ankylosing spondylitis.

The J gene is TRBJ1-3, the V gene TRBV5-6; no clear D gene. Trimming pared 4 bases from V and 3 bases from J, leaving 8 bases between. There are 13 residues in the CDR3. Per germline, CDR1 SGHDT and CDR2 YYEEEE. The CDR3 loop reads CASSLRGGNTIYF. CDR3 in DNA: TGTGCCAGCAGCCTTAGAGGTGGAAACACCATATATTTT.

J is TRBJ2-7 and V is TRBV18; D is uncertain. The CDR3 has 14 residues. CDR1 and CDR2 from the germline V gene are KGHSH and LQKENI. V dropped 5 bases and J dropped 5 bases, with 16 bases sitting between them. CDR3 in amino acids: CASSDSLASDEQYF. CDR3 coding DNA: TGTGCCAGCTCAGACTCCCTGGCGTCCGACGAGCAGTACTTC.

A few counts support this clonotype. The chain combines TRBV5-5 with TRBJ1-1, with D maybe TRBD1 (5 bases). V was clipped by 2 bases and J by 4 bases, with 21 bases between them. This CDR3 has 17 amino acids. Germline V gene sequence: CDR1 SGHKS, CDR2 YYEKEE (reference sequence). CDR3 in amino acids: CASSLSLAAGRVTEAFF. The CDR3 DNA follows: TGTGCCAGCAGCTTAAGTCTAGCGGCAGGGAGGGTCACTGAAGCTTTCTTT.

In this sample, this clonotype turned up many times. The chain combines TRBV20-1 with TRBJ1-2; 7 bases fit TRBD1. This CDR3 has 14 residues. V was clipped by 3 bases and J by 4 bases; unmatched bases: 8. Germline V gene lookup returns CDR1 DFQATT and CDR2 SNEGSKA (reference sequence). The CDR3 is CSASAQGDGYGYTF. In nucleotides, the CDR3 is TGCAGTGCTAGTGCCCAGGGGGACGGCTATGGCTACACCTTC.

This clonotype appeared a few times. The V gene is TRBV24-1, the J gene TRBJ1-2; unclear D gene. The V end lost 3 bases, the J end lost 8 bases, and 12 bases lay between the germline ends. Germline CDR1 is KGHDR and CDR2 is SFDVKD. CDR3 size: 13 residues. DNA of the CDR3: TGTGCCACCAGTGATCCCAGGAGTTGGGGCTACACCTTC. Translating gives CATSDPRSWGYTF.